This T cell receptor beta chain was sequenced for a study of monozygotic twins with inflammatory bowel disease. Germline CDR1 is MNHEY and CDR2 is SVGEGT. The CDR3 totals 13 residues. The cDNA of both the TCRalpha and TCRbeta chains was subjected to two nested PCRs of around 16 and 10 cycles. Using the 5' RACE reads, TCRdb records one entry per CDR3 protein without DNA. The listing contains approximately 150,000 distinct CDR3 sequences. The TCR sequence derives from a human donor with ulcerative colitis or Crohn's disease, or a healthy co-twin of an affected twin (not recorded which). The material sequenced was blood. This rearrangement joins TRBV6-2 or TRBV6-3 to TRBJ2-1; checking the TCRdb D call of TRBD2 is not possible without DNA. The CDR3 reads CASRPSGYNEQFF.